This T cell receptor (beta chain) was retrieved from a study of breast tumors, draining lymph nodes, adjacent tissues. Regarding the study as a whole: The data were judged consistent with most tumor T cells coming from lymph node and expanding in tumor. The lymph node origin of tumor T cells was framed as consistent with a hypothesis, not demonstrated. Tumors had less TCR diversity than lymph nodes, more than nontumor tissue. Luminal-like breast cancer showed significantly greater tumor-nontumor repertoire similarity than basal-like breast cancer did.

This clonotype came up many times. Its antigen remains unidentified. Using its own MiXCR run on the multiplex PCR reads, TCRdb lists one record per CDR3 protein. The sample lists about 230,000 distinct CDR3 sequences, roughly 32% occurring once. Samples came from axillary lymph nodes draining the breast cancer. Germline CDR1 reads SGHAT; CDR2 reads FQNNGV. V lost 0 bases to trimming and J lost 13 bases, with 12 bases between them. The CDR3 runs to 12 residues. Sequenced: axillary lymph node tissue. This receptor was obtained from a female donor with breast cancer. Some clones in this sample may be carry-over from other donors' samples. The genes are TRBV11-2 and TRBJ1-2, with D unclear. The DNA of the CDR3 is TGTGCCAGCAGCTTAGATTTGCGATCTATCACCTTC. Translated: CASSLDLRSITF. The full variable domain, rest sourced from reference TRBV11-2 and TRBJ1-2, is EAGVAQSPRYKIIEKRQSVAFWCNPISGHATLYWYQQILGQGPKLLIQFQNNGVVDDSQLPKDRFSAERLKGVDSTLKIQPAKLEDSAVYLCASSLDLRSITFGSGTRLTVV.